The subject of this entry is one T cell receptor (beta chain). The data were obtained in a study of T cells in localized non-small cell lung cancer. The germline V gene encodes CDR1 SGHVS and CDR2 FNYEAQ. V shed 4 bases, J shed 2 bases, and the junction held 7 bases outside the gene matches. The CDR3 runs to 16 residues. Here immunoSEQ multiplex PCR was the method, and the copy in TCRdb shows in-frame clones only, minus some. This table holds approximately 57,000 clones, about nine tenths found once. The genes are TRBV7-6 and TRBJ2-2, with 7 nucleotides matching TRBD1. Sequencing used peripheral blood, obtained before any cancer treatment. The clonotype was recovered from a woman aged 40 to 75 with stage I lung adenocarcinoma. The chain's CDR3 is CASSSTQGFNTGELFF. CDR3 bases: TGTGCCAGCAGCTCAACACAGGGGTTCAACACCGGGGAGCTGTTTTTT.